The next 22 T cell receptor beta chains were all read from a single sample in a study of cytomegalovirus exposure and HLA in healthy donors. The PCR made use of 60 Vbeta and 13 Jbeta primers. Profiling relied on immunoSEQ multiplex PCR, and the TCRdb table lists in-frame clones only, not all of them. The sample shows approximately 85,000 clones, roughly 78% of them seen only once. The sequenced sample consisted of PBMCs. These receptors came from a man under 40 in good health and CMV-seronegative.

J is TRBJ1-5 and V is TRBV5-8, with D possibly matching TRBD1 (6 bases). With 2 bases removed from V and 2 bases from J, the gap between germline ends came to 17 bases. This CDR3 is built from 17 residues. Germline values: CDR1 SGHTS, CDR2 YDEGEE. For the CDR3, the DNA is TGTGCCAGCAGCTTATCCCTTTGGACAGACCGCAATCAGCCCCAGCATTTT. As protein: CASSLSLWTDRNQPQHF.

V is TRBV9 and J is TRBJ2-3; D is unresolved. Trimming cost V 4 bases and J 8 bases, with 11 bases left between them. There are 12 residues in the CDR3. The germline V gene has CDR1 SGDLS and CDR2 YYNGEE. This CDR3 reads CASSPEHSTQYF. The CDR3, as DNA: TGTGCCAGCAGCCCCGAACACAGTACGCAGTATTTT.

This chain uses TRBV30 with TRBJ2-3; a possible D gene is TRBD1 (5 bases). CDR3 length: 12 amino acids. Trimming shortened V by 5 bases and J by 3 bases, and 9 bases separated the two germline ends. Germline values: CDR1 GTSNPN, CDR2 SVGIG (reference sequence). CDR3 DNA: TGTGCCTGGGACAGATTTACAGATACGCAGTATTTT. Translating it yields CAWDRFTDTQYF.

This sequence joins TRBV19 and TRBJ1-5; a possible D gene is TRBD1 (6 bases). Deletions cut 5 bases from V and 3 bases from J, with 17 bases between. The CDR3 is 16 amino acids. CDR1 is LNHDA and CDR2 is SQIVND in the germline V gene (reference sequence). CDR3 nucleotides: TGTGCCAGTAGTCTACACGCCGGGACACCCAATCAGCCCCAGCATTTT. Translated, it gives CASSLHAGTPNQPQHF.

The rearrangement links TRBV7-8 to TRBJ1-5; D remains unclear. This CDR3 is built from 15 residues. The germline V gene encodes CDR1 SGHVS and CDR2 FQNEAQ. V was clipped by 0 bases and J by 4 bases, with 10 bases between them. The CDR3 DNA follows: TGTGCCAGCAGCTTAGCGTGGCAGTTAAATCAGCCCCAGCATTTT. Protein product: CASSLAWQLNQPQHF.

The V and J genes are TRBV11-2 and TRBJ2-5; TRBD2 might be the D (6 bases). The germline V gene encodes CDR1 SGHAT and CDR2 FQNNGV. This CDR3 has 14 residues. Trimming stripped 0 bases from V and 11 bases from J, with 16 bases between. CDR3 sequence: CASSLDWTIPEQYF. CDR3 nucleotides: TGTGCCAGCAGCTTAGACTGGACTATCCCTGAGCAGTACTTC.

The rearrangement joins TRBV4-2 to TRBJ1-2; tentative D call: TRBD1 (5 bases). Germline V CDR1 and CDR2: LGHNA, YNFKEQ. CDR3 length: 15 residues. V was shortened by 1 base and J by 4 bases, with 13 bases between the two germline ends. The CDR3 loop is CASSQAPPGIYGYTF. CDR3 DNA sequence: TGTGCCAGCAGCCAAGCGCCCCCAGGGATCTATGGCTACACCTTC.

J is TRBJ2-3 and V is TRBV10-1, with D hard to call. The CDR3 has 16 residues. V dropped 3 bases and J dropped 3 bases, with 16 bases sitting between them. CDR1 WNHNN and CDR2 SYGVQD come from the germline V gene (reference sequence). CDR3 in amino acids: CASSEPPGVRTDTQYF. As DNA, the CDR3 is TGCGCCAGCAGTGAACCCCCGGGTGTTCGTACAGATACGCAGTATTTT.

V and J are TRBV27 and TRBJ1-5; perhaps TRBD1 as D (6 bases). The CDR3 totals 16 residues. Germline loops: CDR1 MNHEY, CDR2 SMNVEV (reference sequence). V was pared by 5 bases and J by 1 base, with 15 bases between. In DNA, the CDR3 is TGTGCCAGCAGTCCATTACGGGGACAAAGCAATCAGCCCCAGCATTTT. The encoded protein is CASSPLRGQSNQPQHF.

DNA of the CDR3: TGCGCCAGCAGCGCGGCGGGTTTCAATTCCATTGAGCAGTTCTTC. Encoded protein: CASSAAGFNSIEQFF. The rearrangement joins TRBV10-1 to TRBJ2-1; TRBD2 is a possible D gene (5 bases). Deletions cut 6 bases from V and 9 bases from J, with 21 bases between. The CDR3 length is 15 residues. Per germline, CDR1 WNHNN and CDR2 SYGVQD (reference sequence).

The chain has TRBV13 and TRBJ2-3, with 10 bases identical to TRBD1. J gave up 1 base and V 2 bases, and 3 bases lay outside the gene matches. Germline V gives CDR1 PRHDT, CDR2 FYEKMQ (reference sequence). This CDR3 is 16 amino acids long. The CDR3 here is CASSLRTGGRTDTQYF. CDR3 DNA sequence: TGTGCCAGCAGCTTAAGGACAGGGGGGCGCACAGATACGCAGTATTTT.

This rearrangement joins TRBV6-5 to TRBJ1-2; D uncertain. The CDR3 loop spans 14 amino acids. The germline V and J ends were trimmed by 2 bases and 3 bases, with 10 bases remaining between them. From germline, CDR1 is MNHEY and CDR2 SVGAGI. The CDR3 sequence is CASSYRLADYGYTF. CDR3 nucleotides: TGTGCCAGCAGTTACCGACTAGCAGACTATGGCTACACCTTC.

The chain has TRBV18 and TRBJ1-5, with 8 bases aligning to TRBD1. The germline gives CDR1 KGHSH, CDR2 LQKENI. V lost 1 base and J lost 4; bases outside the gene matches: 12. The CDR3 extends over 18 amino acids. The CDR3 region is CASSPRKAQGALNQPQHF. As DNA, the CDR3 is TGTGCCAGCTCACCACGCAAGGCCCAGGGGGCTCTTAATCAGCCCCAGCATTTT.

Of note for this clone: Different DNA sequences within this sample yield the same CDR3. This chain uses TRBV7-2 with TRBJ2-5; 12 nucleotides align to TRBD2. Trimming took 1 base from V and 4 from J; bases not matched to a gene: 1. The CDR3 contains 15 residues. Per the germline V gene, CDR1 is SGHTA and CDR2 is FQGNSA. The chain's CDR3 is CASSLGLAGVETQYF. The CDR3, as DNA: TGTGCCAGCAGCTTAGGACTAGCGGGAGTAGAGACCCAGTACTTC.

The chain joins TRBV5-6 to TRBJ1-5; 7 nucleotides agree with TRBD1. CDR1 and CDR2 from the germline V gene are SGHDT and YYEEEE. The J segment lost 7 bases and the V segment lost 3 bases, leaving 10 bases of the junction unmatched. The CDR3 runs to 15 residues. The CDR3 DNA follows: TGTGCCAGCAGCTCCCGGACAGGCTACAACCAGCCCCAGCATTTT. This sequence encodes CASSSRTGYNQPQHF.

The chain recombines TRBV6-6 with TRBJ1-2; D unclear. V lost 2 bases and J 8 bases, leaving 9 bases between the germline ends. Germline V gene sequence: CDR1 MNHNY, CDR2 SVGAGI (reference sequence). The CDR3 is 12 amino acids. Written as DNA, the CDR3 is TGTGCCAGCAGTTACGGATCGGGAGGCTACACCTTC. Translation gives CASSYGSGGYTF.

This clone was seen just once. The rearrangement joins TRBV30 to TRBJ1-1; 7 bases agree with TRBD1. Germline CDR1 GTSNPN, CDR2 SVGIG (reference sequence). The CDR3 length is 15 residues. V gave up 3 bases and J gave up 0 bases; unmatched junction bases: 7. CDR3 in amino acids: CAWSPPDRMNTEAFF. In nucleotides, the CDR3 is TGTGCCTGGAGCCCCCCGGACAGGATGAACACTGAAGCTTTCTTT.

The rearrangement links TRBV25-1 to TRBJ2-5; TRBD2 matches 7 bases. This CDR3 contains 14 residues. Per germline, CDR1 MGHDK and CDR2 SYGVNS. The V gene end was trimmed by 6 bases and the J gene end by 1 base; junction bases not matched to a gene: 5. CDR3 residues: CASSPGRGQETQYF. The CDR3 DNA follows: TGTGCCAGCAGCCCTGGGAGGGGCCAAGAGACCCAGTACTTC.

The V gene is TRBV7-8, the J gene TRBJ2-7; 8 bases match TRBD2. The ends lost 4 bases at V and 0 bases at J; junction bases unmatched: 5. Germline CDR1 is SGHVS and CDR2 is FQNEAQ. The CDR3 is 15 amino acids. CDR3 nucleotides: TGTGCCAGCAGCTATAGCGGGATAAGCTCCTACGAGCAGTACTTC. It codes for CASSYSGISSYEQYF.

The V and J genes are TRBV5-1 and TRBJ1-1; weak D call: TRBD1 (6 bases). V lost 4 bases to trimming and J lost 2 bases, with 12 bases between them. The germline CDR1 and CDR2 sequences are SGHRS and YFSETQ. The CDR3 has 14 amino acids. This CDR3 reads CASSADSTNTEAFF. CDR3 nucleotide sequence: TGCGCCAGCAGCGCGGACAGCACAAACACTGAAGCTTTCTTT.

The CDR3 spells CASSSTGAAVGNIQYF. The DNA of the CDR3 is TGTGCCAGCAGTTCGACAGGGGCCGCGGTCGGAAACATTCAGTACTTC. This sequence joins TRBV6-6 and TRBJ2-4, with 8 bases aligning to TRBD1. Trimming cost V 4 bases and J 6 bases; bases outside gene matches: 11. This CDR3 has 16 residues. Germline values: CDR1 MNHNY, CDR2 SVGAGI (reference sequence).

The J gene is TRBJ1-5, the V gene TRBV19, with TRBD1 identical over 8 bases. There are 16 residues in the CDR3. Germline-derived CDR1 and CDR2 are LNHDA and SQIVND (reference sequence). The junction had 7 bases not matched to a gene; V was cut back by 4 bases and J by 2 bases. The CDR3: CASSTRTGSGNQPQHF. The CDR3 DNA is TGTGCCAGTAGTACCCGGACAGGGAGTGGCAATCAGCCCCAGCATTTT.